Each of the 15 T cell receptor beta chains below was sequenced from the same sample in a study of blood T cell repertoires in COVID-19. Assay used: immunoSEQ multiplex PCR; TCRdb lists only in-frame clones, some missing. The table includes under 300,000 clones, around 90% detected once. Sequences were obtained from peripheral blood. Receptor source: a woman aged 30 to 39 with acute or convalescent COVID-19.

The V gene is TRBV6-5, the J gene TRBJ1-1, with a possible D match to TRBD1 (5 bases). The germline V and J ends were trimmed by 6 bases and 1 base, with 12 bases remaining between them. This CDR3 has 14 amino acids. Germline-derived CDR1 and CDR2 are MNHEY and SVGAGI. Here the CDR3 reads CASRVPGPNTEAFF. CDR3 sequence (DNA): TGTGCCAGCAGGGTACCAGGGCCGAACACTGAAGCTTTCTTT.

This clone was seen only once. The rearrangement links TRBV19 to TRBJ2-1; 8 nucleotides align to TRBD2. The CDR3 has 14 amino acids. The J segment lost 9 bases and the V segment lost 4 bases, leaving 8 bases of the junction unmatched. CDR1 is LNHDA and CDR2 is SQIVND in the germline V gene (reference sequence). The CDR3 DNA sequence: TGTGCCAGTAGTACGCTAGCGGGTCGCGGTGAGCAGTTCTTC. This gives the protein CASSTLAGRGEQFF.

This chain uses TRBV29-1 with TRBJ2-7, with D possibly TRBD2 on 6 matching bases. CDR1 is SQVTM, CDR2 ANQGSEA, per germline. The CDR3 length is 12 residues. With 7 bases removed from V and 0 bases from J, the gap between germline ends came to 10 bases. The CDR3 sequence is CSGTTSSYEQYF. In DNA, the CDR3 is TGCAGCGGGACTACTAGCTCCTACGAGCAGTACTTC.

The chain recombines TRBV29-1 with TRBJ1-2; tentatively, D is TRBD1 (6 bases). In germline, CDR1 is SQVTM, CDR2 ANQGSEA. The V and J ends lost 7 bases and 6 bases respectively, with 18 bases between them. The CDR3 has 13 amino acids. CDR3 region: CSGKQGVEDGYTF. The CDR3 coding sequence is TGCAGCGGTAAACAGGGCGTGGAGGATGGCTACACCTTC.

As regards this clone: An end of the junction does not agree with germline; a read error may underlie this. V usage is TRBV29-1 and J usage is TRBJ1-3, with 8 bases matching TRBD1. This CDR3 spans 13 amino acids. Germline V gene data show CDR1 as SQVTM and CDR2 as ANQGSEA. The CDR3, as DNA: TGCAGCGTGGAAGGGACAGGAGGAAACACCATATATTTT. Its translation: CSVEGTGGNTIYF.

V gene TRBV10-3 combines with J gene TRBJ1-1, with 9 bases aligning to TRBD1. The CDR3 has 14 residues. In germline, CDR1 is ENHRY, CDR2 SYGVKD. The trim removed 7 bases at V and 3 bases at J, leaving 6 bases unmatched. CDR3 sequence: CAITNRQGDTEAFF. CDR3 in DNA: TGTGCCATCACGAATAGACAGGGGGACACTGAAGCTTTCTTT.

This rearrangement joins TRBV19 to TRBJ2-3, with TRBD2 matching over 8 bases. The CDR3 is made up of 13 amino acids. Germline V gene lookup returns CDR1 LNHDA and CDR2 SQIVND (reference sequence). V lost 8 bases, J lost 2 bases, and 3 bases stayed unmatched. The CDR3, as DNA: TGTGCCAGTTCTAGCGGGTACACAGATACGCAGTATTTT. It encodes CASSSGYTDTQYF. The entire variable domain, with the rest obtained from reference TRBV19 and TRBJ2-3, is as follows: DGGITQSPKYLFRKEGQNVTLSCEQNLNHDAMYWYRQDPGQGLRLIYYSQIVNDFQKGDIAEGYSVSREKKESFPLTVTSAQKNPTAFYLCASSSGYTDTQYFGPGTRLTVL.

The V call is TRBV7-9, the J call TRBJ2-2; perhaps TRBD2 as D (5 bases). V was pared by 4 bases and J by 5 bases, with 8 bases between. Germline CDR1 SEHNR, CDR2 FQNEAQ (reference sequence). This CDR3 spans 13 amino acids. The CDR3 DNA follows: TGTGCCAGCAGCTCCGGGGTGACCGGGGAGCTGTTTTTT. Amino acids: CASSSGVTGELFF.

The V and J genes are TRBV24-1 and TRBJ1-5; tentative D call: TRBD1 (5 bases). This CDR3 region has 13 residues. V lost 3 bases and J 6 bases, leaving 8 bases between the germline ends. Germline V gene sequence: CDR1 KGHDR, CDR2 SFDVKD. CDR3 region: CATSDRTTQPQHF. DNA of the CDR3: TGTGCCACCAGTGATCGGACAACTCAGCCCCAGCATTTT.

The chain links TRBV19 to TRBJ1-6; the D gene is possibly TRBD1 (6 bases). CDR1 is LNHDA, CDR2 SQIVND, per germline (reference sequence). Trimming stripped 5 bases from V and 0 bases from J, with 11 bases between. The length of the CDR3 is 16 residues. CDR3 DNA sequence: TGTGCCAGTAGTGGACAGCCGAGCTCCTATAATTCACCCCTCCACTTT. This encodes CASSGQPSSYNSPLHF.

The chain uses TRBV11-1 and TRBJ1-2, with D perhaps matching TRBD1 (5 bases). V lost 5 bases and J lost 7, with 17 bases in between. Germline values: CDR1 SGHAT, CDR2 FQDESV (reference sequence). The CDR3 has 14 amino acids. Written as DNA, the CDR3 is TGTGCCAGCAGCCAAAGACGGGGACTCAGTGGCTACACCTTC. Its translation is CASSQRRGLSGYTF. Together with reference TRBV11-1 and TRBJ1-2, the CDR3 gives the full variable domain: EAEVAQSPRYKITEKSQAVAFWCDPISGHATLYWYRQILGQGPELLVQFQDESVVDDSQLPKDRFSAERLKGVDSTLKIQPAELGDSAMYLCASSQRRGLSGYTFGSGTRLTVV.

The J gene is TRBJ2-2, the V gene TRBV3-1 (or the pseudogene TRBV3-2); 10 bases are a match to TRBD2. This CDR3 comprises 17 residues. Per germline, CDR1 LGHDT and CDR2 YNNKEL (reference sequence). V dropped 0 bases and J dropped 5; count of bases not matched to a gene: 6. CDR3 sequence reads: CASSQDGASGRTGELFF. As DNA, the CDR3 is TGTGCCAGCAGCCAAGATGGGGCTAGCGGGAGAACCGGGGAGCTGTTTTTT.

This clone was observed a single time. The DNA of the CDR3 is TGTGCCAGCTCACCTAGGACAGGGGGTTTCGGCAATCAGCCCCAGCATTTT. Its protein product is CASSPRTGGFGNQPQHF. The chain is built from TRBV18 and TRBJ1-5, with 10 bases aligning to TRBD1. The CDR3 runs to 17 residues. The junction had 7 bases not matched to a gene; V was cut back by 3 bases and J by 2 bases. Germline V CDR1 and CDR2: KGHSH, LQKENI. The whole variable domain, filled in from reference TRBV18 and TRBJ1-5, reads NAGVMQNPRHLVRRRGQEARLRCSPMKGHSHVYWYRQLPEEGLKFMVYLQKENIIDESGMPKERFSAEFPKEGPSILRIQQVVRGDSAAYFCASSPRTGGFGNQPQHFGDGTRLSIL.

The rearrangement joins TRBV12-5 to TRBJ2-1, with 9 nucleotides matching TRBD1. V lost 1 base to trimming and J lost 6 bases; unmatched junction nucleotides: 4. Germline CDR1 and CDR2: LGHNT and FRNRAP. The CDR3 is 15 residues long. The CDR3 loop is CASGLAGQGSNEQFF. DNA for the CDR3: TGTGCTAGTGGTTTGGCGGGACAGGGTTCCAATGAGCAGTTCTTC.

This clone was seen only once. The gene calls are TRBV6-5 and TRBJ2-5; D unclear. Trimming removed 4 bases from V and 5 bases from J, with 8 bases in between. Germline loops: CDR1 MNHEY, CDR2 SVGAGI. The CDR3 is made up of 12 amino acids. The CDR3 sequence: CASSFGRETQYF. As DNA, the CDR3 is TGTGCCAGCAGTTTCGGCAGGGAGACCCAGTACTTC.